A single sample gave rise to the 24 T cell receptor beta chains below, sequenced in a study of CD8 T cells in ankylosing spondylitis. One entry per CDR3 protein, called by TCRdb with MiXCR from the 5' RACE reads. The sample includes hundreds of thousands of distinct CDR3 sequences, 8% to 9.5% seen only once; the top ten take under 7.5%. The specimen sequenced was blood, either unsorted or a sorted T cell fraction (not recorded which). These receptors came from a male donor with ankylosing spondylitis or in good health (not recorded which).

This clonotype was found many times. The V call is TRBV27, the J call TRBJ1-5; 7 bases are shared with TRBD1. The trim removed 0 bases at V and 4 bases at J, leaving 3 bases unmatched. Germline V gene sequence: CDR1 MNHEY, CDR2 SMNVEV (reference sequence). The CDR3 is 15 residues long. CDR3 region: CASSLSGGANQPQHF. The CDR3 DNA is TGTGCCAGCAGTTTATCAGGGGGCGCGAATCAGCCCCAGCATTTT.

The rearrangement links TRBV12-3 or TRBV12-4 to TRBJ2-7; D gene ambiguous. V lost 5 bases, J lost 7 bases, and 15 bases lay in between. The CDR3 spans 13 residues. This chain's CDR3 is CASSLNRAQEQYF. For the CDR3, the DNA is TGTGCCAGCAGTCTTAACCGGGCACAAGAGCAGTACTTC.

This clonotype was detected ten times or more. The V gene is TRBV18, the J gene TRBJ2-1, with 9 bases identical to TRBD2. This CDR3 is built from 18 residues. Per germline, CDR1 KGHSH and CDR2 LQKENI. Losses at the gene ends were 1 base for V and 0 bases for J; bases not matched to a gene: 7. CDR3 DNA: TGTGCCAGCTCACCACAACTTAGTAGCGGGAGCTCCTACAATGAGCAGTTCTTC. Its protein is CASSPQLSSGSSYNEQFF.

This clonotype was counted at least ten times. V usage is TRBV9 and J usage is TRBJ2-3; tentative D call: TRBD1 (5 bases). Germline V gives CDR1 SGDLS, CDR2 YYNGEE. This CDR3 has 15 residues. Trimming cost V 0 bases and J 0 bases, with 8 bases left between them. CDR3 amino acids: CASSVGQKSTDTQYF. The CDR3 DNA follows: TGTGCCAGCAGCGTAGGACAGAAGAGCACAGATACGCAGTATTTT.

This clonotype was observed a few times. The chain employs TRBV11-2 and TRBJ2-7; 10 bases agree with TRBD2. Germline V gene sequence: CDR1 SGHAT, CDR2 FQNNGV. The CDR3 consists of 18 residues. V shed 2 bases and J 1 base; nucleotides not matched to a gene: 11. The CDR3 here is CASSLSRVSGGTSYEQYF. CDR3 bases: TGTGCCAGCAGCTTAAGTCGGGTTAGCGGGGGGACTTCCTACGAGCAGTACTTC.

Ten or more counts support this clonotype. V is TRBV20-1 and J is TRBJ2-7; D is undetermined. Germline CDR1 is DFQATT and CDR2 is SNEGSKA (reference sequence). The V and J ends lost 3 bases and 3 bases respectively, with 15 bases between them. The CDR3 is 14 residues long. CDR3 loop: CSASLFDTNYEQYF. In nucleotides, the CDR3 is TGCAGTGCTAGCTTATTCGACACTAACTACGAGCAGTACTTC.

This clonotype was detected many times. The chain carries TRBV5-1 and TRBJ1-6; D might be TRBD1 (6 bases). Trimming removed 4 bases at V and 7 bases at J, with 15 bases between. Germline V gene sequence: CDR1 SGHRS, CDR2 YFSETQ. The CDR3 has 15 residues. The CDR3 reads CASSHDVQGNSPLHF. For the CDR3, the DNA is TGCGCCAGCAGCCATGACGTGCAGGGGAATTCACCCCTCCACTTT.

In its sample, this clonotype was seen many times. The gene calls are TRBV7-2 and TRBJ1-2; 10 nucleotides line up with TRBD1. This CDR3 is built from 14 residues. The trim removed 4 bases at V and 5 bases at J, leaving 4 bases unmatched. The germline V gene has CDR1 SGHTA and CDR2 FQGNSA. The CDR3 protein is CASSSDRGPYGYTF. DNA of the CDR3: TGTGCCAGCAGCTCAGACAGGGGGCCGTATGGCTACACCTTC.

This clonotype was picked up many times. The chain combines TRBV20-1 with TRBJ2-7; the D gene is possibly TRBD1 (5 bases). Per the germline V gene, CDR1 is DFQATT and CDR2 is SNEGSKA (reference sequence). V lost 3 bases to trimming and J lost 2 bases, with 11 bases between them. The CDR3 covers 13 residues. The CDR3 nucleotides read TGCAGTGCTAGCACAGGCTTCACCTACGAGCAGTACTTC. It yields the protein CSASTGFTYEQYF.

This clonotype was recorded at least ten times. Just one base apart from a much larger clone, this may be a read error. This chain uses TRBV20-1 with TRBJ2-1, with 11 bases matching TRBD2. This CDR3 is built from 14 residues. In germline, CDR1 is DFQATT, CDR2 SNEGSKA (reference sequence). V was pared by 5 bases and J by 2 bases, with 2 bases of the junction left unmatched. CDR3 amino acids: CSAPGLAAYNEQFF. The DNA of the CDR3 is TGCAGTGCTCCGGGACTAGCGGCCTACAATGAGCAGTTCTTC.

The sample holds many counts of this clonotype. The rearrangement uses TRBV5-1 and TRBJ2-7; 7 nucleotides line up with TRBD2. The CDR3 covers 18 residues. V lost 0 bases and J lost 4; bases outside the gene matches: 16. CDR1 and CDR2 from the germline V gene are SGHRS and YFSETQ. CDR3 residues: CASSLAGSPGLRPYEQYF. The CDR3 region has the DNA TGCGCCAGCAGCTTGGCGGGCAGTCCGGGACTACGCCCTTACGAGCAGTACTTC. The complete variable domain, with remaining parts taken from reference TRBV5-1 and TRBJ2-7, reads KAGVTQTPRYLIKTRGQQVTLSCSPISGHRSVSWYQQTPGQGLQFLFEYFSETQRNKGNFPGRFSGRQFSNSRSEMNVSTLELGDSALYLCASSLAGSPGLRPYEQYFGPGTRLTVT.

This clonotype appeared many times. Written as DNA, the CDR3 is TGTGCCACCAGTTCGGACAGGTTGAGCTACGAGCAGTACTTC. Translating it yields CATSSDRLSYEQYF. The chain carries TRBV15 and TRBJ2-7, with TRBD1 matching over 7 bases. The CDR3 is made up of 14 amino acids. Trimming cost V 6 bases and J 3 bases; bases outside gene matches: 8. Germline CDR1 LNHNV, CDR2 YYDKDF (reference sequence).

The V call is TRBV20-1, the J call TRBJ2-3, with TRBD2 as a possible D gene (6 bases). Trimming left V 6 bases short and J 1 base short, with 17 bases between. The germline V gene encodes CDR1 DFQATT and CDR2 SNEGSKA (reference sequence). There are 15 residues in the CDR3. CDR3 sequence reads: CSADDAGLGTDTQYF. The CDR3 region has the DNA TGCAGTGCGGATGATGCGGGACTCGGCACAGATACGCAGTATTTT.

This clonotype was counted many times. The chain couples TRBV11-3 to TRBJ1-6; TRBD1 matches at 10 bases. This CDR3 is built from 15 residues. Germline V gene lookup returns CDR1 SGHNT and CDR2 YENEEA. Unmatched junction bases numbered 3, after V lost 5 bases and J lost 5 bases. This CDR3 reads CASSPGTGDNSPLHF. The CDR3 bases are TGTGCCAGCAGCCCCGGGACAGGGGATAATTCACCCCTCCACTTT.

At least ten counts were recorded for this clonotype. This rearrangement joins TRBV7-3 to TRBJ1-1; D unresolved. The CDR3 is made up of 15 amino acids. Germline V gives CDR1 SGHTA, CDR2 FQGTGA. The V end lost 4 bases, the J end lost 1 base, and 13 bases lay between the germline ends. The CDR3 DNA sequence: TGTGCCAGCAGCTCCGGACTTCTAGGGAACACTGAAGCTTTCTTT. Protein sequence: CASSSGLLGNTEAFF.

This clonotype was found many times. The CDR3 DNA follows: TGTGCCAGCAGCGTGGAGGGGGGGAGGAACACCGGGGAGCTGTTTTTT. It specifies CASSVEGGRNTGELFF. V usage is TRBV9 and J usage is TRBJ2-2, with D perhaps TRBD2 (7 bases). Germline CDR1 reads SGDLS; CDR2 reads YYNGEE. The CDR3 totals 16 residues. The V gene lost 2 bases and the J gene lost 1 base, with 12 bases spanning the gap.

This clonotype was seen many times. The chain uses TRBV3-1 and TRBJ1-4; tentative D call: TRBD1 (6 bases). The CDR3 runs 14 residues. From germline, CDR1 is LGHDT and CDR2 YNNKEL (reference sequence). V shed 7 bases and J shed 8 bases, with 17 bases lying between them. The CDR3 region has the DNA TGTGCCAGCAAGAACAGGCCAGGGGACGAAAAACTGTTTTTT. It is translated as CASKNRPGDEKLFF.

This clonotype has a count of ten or more. The chain carries TRBV12-3 or TRBV12-4 and TRBJ1-2, with a tentative D call TRBD1 (6 bases). This CDR3 is built from 15 residues. V dropped 0 bases and J dropped 4 bases, with 12 bases sitting between them. Written as DNA, the CDR3 is TGTGCCAGCAGTTTAGCGCTGGGGGGCGGCTATGGCTACACCTTC. Protein sequence: CASSLALGGGYGYTF.

This chain joins TRBV9 and TRBJ2-7; perhaps TRBD1 as D (6 bases). There are 15 residues in the CDR3. Germline assignment: CDR1 SGDLS and CDR2 YYNGEE. Trimming took 0 bases from V and 4 from J, leaving 14 bases between them. This CDR3 is CASSVGGGPGYEQYF. The CDR3 coding sequence is TGTGCCAGCAGCGTAGGTGGGGGCCCTGGGTACGAGCAGTACTTC.

This clonotype was detected ten times or more. CDR3 in amino acids: CASTFRAQETQYF. The DNA of the CDR3 is TGTGCCAGCACCTTCCGGGCCCAAGAGACCCAGTACTTC. The chain links TRBV7-2 to TRBJ2-5; D is unresolved. The germline V gene encodes CDR1 SGHTA and CDR2 FQGNSA. This CDR3 has 13 residues. Trimming took off 7 bases at V and 1 base at J, with 10 bases between the two ends.

At least ten counts were recorded for this clonotype. This sequence joins TRBV4-3 and TRBJ2-7; the D gene is possibly TRBD2 (5 bases). This CDR3 is 15 amino acids long. The germline CDR1 and CDR2 sequences are LGHNA and YSLEER. V lost 4 bases and J lost 5, with 18 bases in between. Here the CDR3 DNA reads TGCGCCAGCAGCCGTGGATCCGGGGTCGGGGACGAGCAGTACTTC. Its protein product is CASSRGSGVGDEQYF.

This clonotype was recorded a few times. This chain links TRBV5-5 with TRBJ2-3, with TRBD1 as a possible D gene (6 bases). V lost 5 bases and J 0 bases, leaving 13 bases between the germline ends. The CDR3 totals 15 residues. Germline CDR1 and CDR2: SGHKS and YYEKEE (reference sequence). The CDR3 DNA is TGTGCCAGCAGTGTTGGACAGACTAGCACAGATACGCAGTATTTT. Protein sequence: CASSVGQTSTDTQYF. The full variable domain, rest sourced from reference TRBV5-5 and TRBJ2-3, is DAGVTQSPTHLIKTRGQQVTLRCSPISGHKSVSWYQQVLGQGPQFIFQYYEKEERGRGNFPDRFSARQFPNYSSELNVNALLLGDSALYLCASSVGQTSTDTQYFGPGTRLTVL.

This clonotype was seen repeatedly, ten times or more. The chain couples TRBV20-1 to TRBJ1-2; no clear D. CDR3 length: 13 amino acids. Germline assignment: CDR1 DFQATT and CDR2 SNEGSKA (reference sequence). V lost 6 bases to trimming and J lost 4 bases, with 15 bases between them. The CDR3 coding sequence is TGCAGTGCCCCCTCGGGGAGCTCCTATGGCTACACCTTC. Translating gives CSAPSGSSYGYTF.

This clonotype was observed at least ten times. The chain employs TRBV7-3 and TRBJ2-3, with 9 positions matching TRBD1. Trimming took 4 bases from V and 6 from J; bases not matched to a gene: 5. Germline assignment: CDR1 SGHTA and CDR2 FQGTGA. This CDR3 has 14 amino acids. In DNA form, the CDR3 reads TGTGCCAGCAGCTACGGGACAGGGTCGGATACGCAGTATTTT. This gives the protein CASSYGTGSDTQYF.